These 3 T cell receptor beta chains were sequenced from one sample in a study of CD8+ T cells in alopecia areata. The authors extracted RNA and reverse transcribed it into cDNA as the sequencing template. Profiling relied on immunoSEQ multiplex PCR, and the TCRdb table lists in-frame clones only, not all of them. This table holds roughly 130,000 clones, roughly three fifths found once. Sequences were derived from CD4+ T cells sorted from blood, sampled at week 0. The receptors here all came from a human donor with alopecia areata.

The rearrangement joins TRBV6-4 to TRBJ1-2, with 9 bases that match TRBD1. V was pared by 8 bases and J by 6 bases, with 4 bases of the junction left unmatched. CDR3 length: 12 residues. Germline CDR1 MRHNA, CDR2 SNTAGT. In nucleotides, the CDR3 is TGTGCCAGCCGGGACAGGGCTCATGGCTACACCTTC. Protein: CASRDRAHGYTF.

The V call is TRBV14, the J call TRBJ1-2; maybe TRBD1 (6 bases). This CDR3 contains 14 residues. Trimming shortened V by 2 bases and J by 1 base, and 8 bases separated the two germline ends. The germline gives CDR1 SGHDN, CDR2 FVKESK. In DNA form, the CDR3 reads TGTGCCAGCAGCCAACAACAGGGTAACTATGGCTACACCTTC. As protein: CASSQQQGNYGYTF.

The chain carries TRBV11-2 and TRBJ1-5; no clear D. The germline V and J ends were trimmed by 0 bases and 7 bases, with 7 bases remaining between them. The CDR3 spans 13 residues. CDR1 and CDR2 (germline): SGHAT, FQNNGV. The CDR3 spells CASSLDIQQPQHF. As DNA, the CDR3 is TGTGCCAGCAGCTTAGATATCCAGCAGCCCCAGCATTTT. Full variable domain (remainder filled in from reference TRBV11-2 and TRBJ1-5): EAGVAQSPRYKIIEKRQSVAFWCNPISGHATLYWYQQILGQGPKLLIQFQNNGVVDDSQLPKDRFSAERLKGVDSTLKIQPAKLEDSAVYLCASSLDIQQPQHFGDGTRLSIL.